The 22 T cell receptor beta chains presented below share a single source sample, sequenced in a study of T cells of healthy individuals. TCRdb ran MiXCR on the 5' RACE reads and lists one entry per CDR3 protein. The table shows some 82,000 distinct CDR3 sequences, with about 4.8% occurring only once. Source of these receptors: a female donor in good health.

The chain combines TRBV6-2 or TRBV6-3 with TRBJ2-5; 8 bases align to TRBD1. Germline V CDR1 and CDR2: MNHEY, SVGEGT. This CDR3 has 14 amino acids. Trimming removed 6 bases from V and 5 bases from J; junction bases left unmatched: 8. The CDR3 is CASSRTGKLETQYF. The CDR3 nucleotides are TGTGCCAGCAGCCGGACAGGGAAGCTGGAGACCCAGTACTTC.

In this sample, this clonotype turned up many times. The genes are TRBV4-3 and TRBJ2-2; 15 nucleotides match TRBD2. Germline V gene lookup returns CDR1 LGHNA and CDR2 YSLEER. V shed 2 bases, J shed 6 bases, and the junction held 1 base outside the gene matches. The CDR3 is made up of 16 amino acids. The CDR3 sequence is CASSQWTSGRAGELFF. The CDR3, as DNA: TGCGCCAGCAGCCAATGGACTAGCGGGAGGGCCGGGGAGCTGTTTTTT.

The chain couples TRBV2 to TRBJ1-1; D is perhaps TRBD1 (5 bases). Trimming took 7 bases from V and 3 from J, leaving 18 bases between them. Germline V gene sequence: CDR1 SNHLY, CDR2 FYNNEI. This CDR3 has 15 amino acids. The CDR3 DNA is TGTGCCAGCAAGGAACAGATGGGAGGGGACACTGAAGCTTTCTTT. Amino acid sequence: CASKEQMGGDTEAFF.

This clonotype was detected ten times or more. The CDR3 loop is CASSPNARDSGANVLTF. The DNA for the CDR3 is TGTGCCAGCAGCCCCAACGCACGAGACTCTGGGGCCAACGTCCTGACTTTC. The chain recombines TRBV5-5 with TRBJ2-6; no definite D call. V dropped 4 bases and J dropped 0 bases, with 14 bases sitting between them. In germline, CDR1 is SGHKS, CDR2 YYEKEE (reference sequence). The CDR3 covers 17 residues.

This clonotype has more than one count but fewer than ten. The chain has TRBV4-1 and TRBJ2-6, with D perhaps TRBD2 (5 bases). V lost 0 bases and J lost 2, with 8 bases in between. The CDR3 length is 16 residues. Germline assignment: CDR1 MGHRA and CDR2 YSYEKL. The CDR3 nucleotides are TGCGCCAGCAGCCAAGAGAGGGTGGCTGGGGCCAACGTCCTGACTTTC. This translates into CASSQERVAGANVLTF.

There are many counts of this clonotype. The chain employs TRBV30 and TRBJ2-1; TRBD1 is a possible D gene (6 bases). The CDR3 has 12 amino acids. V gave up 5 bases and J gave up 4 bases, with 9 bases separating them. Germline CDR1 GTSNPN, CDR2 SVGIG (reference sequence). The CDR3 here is CAWGGAYNEQFF. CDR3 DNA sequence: TGTGCCTGGGGGGGCGCTTACAATGAGCAGTTCTTC.

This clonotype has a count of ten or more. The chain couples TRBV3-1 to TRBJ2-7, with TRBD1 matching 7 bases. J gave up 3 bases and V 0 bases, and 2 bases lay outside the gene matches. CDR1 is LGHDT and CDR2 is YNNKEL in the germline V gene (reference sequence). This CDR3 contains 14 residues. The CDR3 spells CASSQDWDSYEQYF. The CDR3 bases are TGTGCCAGCAGCCAAGATTGGGACAGCTACGAGCAGTACTTC.

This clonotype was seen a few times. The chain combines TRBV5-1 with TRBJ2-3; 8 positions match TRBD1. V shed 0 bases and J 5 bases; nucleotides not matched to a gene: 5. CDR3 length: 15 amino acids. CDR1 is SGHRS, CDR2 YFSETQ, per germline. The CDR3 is CASSLGGQGVDTQYF. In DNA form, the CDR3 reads TGCGCCAGCAGCTTGGGTGGACAGGGAGTAGATACGCAGTATTTT.

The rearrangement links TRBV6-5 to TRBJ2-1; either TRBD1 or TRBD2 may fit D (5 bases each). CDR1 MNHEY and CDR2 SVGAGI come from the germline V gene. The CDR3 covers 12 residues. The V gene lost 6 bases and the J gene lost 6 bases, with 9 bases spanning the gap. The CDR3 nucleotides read TGTGCCAGCAGGGGGGAGTTCAATGAGCAGTTCTTC. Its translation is CASRGEFNEQFF.

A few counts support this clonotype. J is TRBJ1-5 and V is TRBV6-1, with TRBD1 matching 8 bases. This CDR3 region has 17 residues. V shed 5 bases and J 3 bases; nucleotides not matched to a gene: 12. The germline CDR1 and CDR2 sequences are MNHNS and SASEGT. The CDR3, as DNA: TGTGCCAGCAGTTCACGACAGGGGACTTGGGACAATCAGCCCCAGCATTTT. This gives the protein CASSSRQGTWDNQPQHF.

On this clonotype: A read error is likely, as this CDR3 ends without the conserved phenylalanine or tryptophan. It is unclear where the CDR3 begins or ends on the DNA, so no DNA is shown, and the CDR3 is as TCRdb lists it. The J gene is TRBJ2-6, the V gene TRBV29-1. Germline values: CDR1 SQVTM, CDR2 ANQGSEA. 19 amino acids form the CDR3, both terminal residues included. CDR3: CSVESYPTESNSGEKVLNL.

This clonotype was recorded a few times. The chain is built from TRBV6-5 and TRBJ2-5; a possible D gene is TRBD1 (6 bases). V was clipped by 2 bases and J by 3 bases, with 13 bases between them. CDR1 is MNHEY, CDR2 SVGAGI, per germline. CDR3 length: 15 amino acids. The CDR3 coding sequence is TGTGCCAGCAGTTACGGCAGGGGTCTAAAAGAGACCCAGTACTTC. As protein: CASSYGRGLKETQYF.

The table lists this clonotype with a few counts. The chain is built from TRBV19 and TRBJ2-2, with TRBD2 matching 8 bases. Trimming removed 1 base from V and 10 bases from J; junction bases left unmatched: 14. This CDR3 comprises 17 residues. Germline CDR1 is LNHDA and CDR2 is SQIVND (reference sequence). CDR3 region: CASSIGQVLAEKEELFF. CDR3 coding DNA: TGTGCCAGTAGTATAGGCCAGGTACTAGCGGAGAAGGAGGAGCTGTTTTTT.

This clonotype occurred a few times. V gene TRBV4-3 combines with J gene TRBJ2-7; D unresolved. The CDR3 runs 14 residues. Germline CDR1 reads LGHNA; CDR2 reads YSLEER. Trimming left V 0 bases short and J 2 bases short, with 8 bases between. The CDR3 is CASSQETPAYEQYF. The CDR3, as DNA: TGCGCCAGCAGCCAAGAGACGCCTGCCTACGAGCAGTACTTC.

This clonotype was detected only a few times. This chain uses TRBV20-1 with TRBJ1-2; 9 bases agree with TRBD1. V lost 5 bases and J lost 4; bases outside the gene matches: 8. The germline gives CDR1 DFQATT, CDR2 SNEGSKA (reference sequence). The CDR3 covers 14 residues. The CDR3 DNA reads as TGCAGTGCTGATGTCCGGGACAGGGCCTATGGCTACACCTTC. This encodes CSADVRDRAYGYTF.

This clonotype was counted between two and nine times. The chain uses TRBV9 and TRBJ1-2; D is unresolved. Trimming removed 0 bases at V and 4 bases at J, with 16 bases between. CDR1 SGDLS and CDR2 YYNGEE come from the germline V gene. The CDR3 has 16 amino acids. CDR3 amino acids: CASSVDSLPPGYGYTF. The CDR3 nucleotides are TGTGCCAGCAGCGTAGATTCCCTGCCTCCAGGCTATGGCTACACCTTC.

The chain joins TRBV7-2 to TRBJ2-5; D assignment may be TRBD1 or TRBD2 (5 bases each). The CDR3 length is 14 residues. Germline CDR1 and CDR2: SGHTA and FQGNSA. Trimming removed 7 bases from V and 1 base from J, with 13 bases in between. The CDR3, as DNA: TGTGCCAGCAATGGGGGAGAGGCCCAAGAGACCCAGTACTTC. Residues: CASNGGEAQETQYF.

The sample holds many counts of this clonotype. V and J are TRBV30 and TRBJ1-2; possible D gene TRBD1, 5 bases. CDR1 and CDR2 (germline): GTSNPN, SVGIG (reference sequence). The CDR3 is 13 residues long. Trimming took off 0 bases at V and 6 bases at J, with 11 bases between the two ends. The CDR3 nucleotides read TGTGCCTGGAGTGTAGGGACGCGGGATGGCTACACCTTC. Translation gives CAWSVGTRDGYTF.

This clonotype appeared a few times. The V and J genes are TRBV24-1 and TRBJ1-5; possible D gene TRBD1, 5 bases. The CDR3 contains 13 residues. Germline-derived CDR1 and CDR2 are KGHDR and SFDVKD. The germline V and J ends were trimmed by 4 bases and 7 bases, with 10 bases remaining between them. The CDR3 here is CATSDQGWQPQHF. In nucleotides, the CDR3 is TGTGCCACCAGTGACCAGGGATGGCAGCCCCAGCATTTT.

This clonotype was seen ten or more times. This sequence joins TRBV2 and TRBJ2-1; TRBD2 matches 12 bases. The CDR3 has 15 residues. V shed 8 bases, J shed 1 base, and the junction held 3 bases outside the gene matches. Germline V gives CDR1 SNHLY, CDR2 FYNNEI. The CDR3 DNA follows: TGTGCCAGCGGACTAGCGGGATTGTCCTACAATGAGCAGTTCTTC. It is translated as CASGLAGLSYNEQFF. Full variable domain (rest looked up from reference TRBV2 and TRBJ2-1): EPEVTQTPSHQVTQMGQEVILRCVPISNHLYFYWYRQILGQKVEFLVSFYNNEISEKSEIFDDQFSVERPDGSNFTLKIRSTKLEDSAMYFCASGLAGLSYNEQFFGPGTRLTVL.

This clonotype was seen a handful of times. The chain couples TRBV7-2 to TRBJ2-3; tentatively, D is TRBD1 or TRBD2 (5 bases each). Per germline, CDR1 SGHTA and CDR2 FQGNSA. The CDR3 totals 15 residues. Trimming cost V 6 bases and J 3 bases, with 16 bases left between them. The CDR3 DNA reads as TGTGCCAGCAGTCCACCGGGACCAATAACAGATACGCAGTATTTT. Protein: CASSPPGPITDTQYF.

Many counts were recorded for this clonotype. CDR3 DNA sequence: TGTGCCAGCAGCTCAAAGATTACTGAGCAGTTCTTC. It codes for CASSSKITEQFF. This sequence joins TRBV7-2 and TRBJ2-1; D is unresolved. The CDR3 is 12 residues long. CDR1 and CDR2 (germline): SGHTA, FQGNSA. V gave up 4 bases and J gave up 9 bases, with 10 bases separating them.